Detailed here is one T cell receptor (beta chain). The antigen is undetermined. This entry comes from a study of T cell responses to AZD1222 COVID-19 vaccine. Whole-study findings and limits: All repertoire sampling was performed exclusively after the peak T cell response. The number of AZD1222 recipients seropositive at baseline was only five or six.

Germline V gene data show CDR1 as MNHEY and CDR2 as SVGAGI. The CDR3 loop spans 14 amino acids. The V gene lost 6 bases and the J gene lost 4 bases, with 12 bases spanning the gap. The method was immunoSEQ multiplex PCR; TCRdb's version includes in-frame clones alone and lacks a portion of them. This sample yields 150,000 to 200,000 clones, of which just over 90% are seen a single time; 1% to 1.4% belongs to the top ten. Sequenced here: peripheral blood, sampled 28 days after the second AZD1222 dose. The chain recombines TRBV6-5 with TRBJ1-4; maybe TRBD1 (5 bases). This clonotype was obtained from an adult who received the AZD1222 COVID-19 vaccine. The chain's CDR3 is CASRLGANNEKLFF. The CDR3 region has the DNA TGTGCCAGCAGGCTCGGGGCCAATAATGAAAAACTGTTTTTT.